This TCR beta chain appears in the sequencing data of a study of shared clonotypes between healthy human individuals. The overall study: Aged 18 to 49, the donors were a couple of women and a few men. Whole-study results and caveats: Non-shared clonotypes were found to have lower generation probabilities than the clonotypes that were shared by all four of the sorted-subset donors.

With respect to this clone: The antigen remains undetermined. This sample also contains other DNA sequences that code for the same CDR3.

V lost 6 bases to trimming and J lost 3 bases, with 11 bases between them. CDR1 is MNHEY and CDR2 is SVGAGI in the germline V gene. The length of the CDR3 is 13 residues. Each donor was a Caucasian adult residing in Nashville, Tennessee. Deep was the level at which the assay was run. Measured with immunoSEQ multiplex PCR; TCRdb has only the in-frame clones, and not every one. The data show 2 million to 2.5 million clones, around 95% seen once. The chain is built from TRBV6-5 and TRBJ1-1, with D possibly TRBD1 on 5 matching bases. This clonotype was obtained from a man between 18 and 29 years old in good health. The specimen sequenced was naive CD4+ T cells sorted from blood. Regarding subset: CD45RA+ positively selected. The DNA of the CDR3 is TGTGCCAGCAGCCGCAGGGAGGACACTGAAGCTTTCTTT. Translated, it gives CASSRREDTEAFF.